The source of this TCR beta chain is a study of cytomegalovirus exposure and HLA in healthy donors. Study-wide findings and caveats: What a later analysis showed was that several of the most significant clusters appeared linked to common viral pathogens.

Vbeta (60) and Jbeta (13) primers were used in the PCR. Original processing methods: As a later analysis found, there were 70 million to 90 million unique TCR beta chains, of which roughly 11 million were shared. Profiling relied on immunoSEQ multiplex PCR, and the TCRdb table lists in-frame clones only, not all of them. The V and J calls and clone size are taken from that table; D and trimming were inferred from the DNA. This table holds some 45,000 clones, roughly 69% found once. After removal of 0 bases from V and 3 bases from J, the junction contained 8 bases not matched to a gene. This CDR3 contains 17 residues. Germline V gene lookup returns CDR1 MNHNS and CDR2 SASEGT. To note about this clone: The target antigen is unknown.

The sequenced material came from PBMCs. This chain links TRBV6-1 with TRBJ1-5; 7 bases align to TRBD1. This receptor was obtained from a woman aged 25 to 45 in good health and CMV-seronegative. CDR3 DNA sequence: TGTGCCAGCAGTGAAGCGTCGGGTACAGGGGCCAATCAGCCCCAGCATTTT. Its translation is CASSEASGTGANQPQHF.